The sequence of this TCR beta chain was determined in a study of cytomegalovirus exposure and HLA in healthy donors. On this clone itself: The target antigen is unknown.

Study observations and caveats: Earlier analysis found most TCR beta V segments productive about 87% or about 30% of the time. The later analysis indicated that the majority of CMV-associated TCR beta chains appeared HLA-restricted. The study flagged some 170 TCR beta chains as cytomegalovirus-associated.

Donors were nominally healthy when sampled, though unrecorded immune exposures were likely. V shed 1 base, J shed 7 bases, and the junction held 8 bases outside the gene matches. CDR1 is SGHDT, CDR2 YYEEEE, per germline. The CDR3 is 14 residues long. With 60 Vbeta and 13 Jbeta primers, the PCR was carried out. Sequencing used immunoSEQ multiplex PCR; TCRdb keeps in-frame clones, though not all of them. There are under 150,000 clones in the sample; around 72% occur only once, and nearly 9.5% lies in the top ten. The chain has TRBV5-6 and TRBJ2-7; TRBD2 matches at 7 bases. Sequenced sample: PBMCs. The TCR sequence derives from a woman in her fifties or sixties in good health and CMV-seropositive. The CDR3 DNA reads TGTGCCAGCAGCTTGCCCTCGCTAGCGGCAGAGCAGTACTTC. Encoded protein: CASSLPSLAAEQYF.